The 26 T cell receptor beta chains given below trace back to one sample, sequenced in a study of T cells in Graves' hyperthyroidism and ophthalmopathy. RNA transcripts provided the source from which TCR beta CDR3 regions were amplified. The primer set for the first-round RT-PCR of the TCR CDR3 was HTBI. TCRdb used MiXCR to reprocess the multiplex PCR reads, holding one entry per CDR3 protein. Among 500,000 or so distinct CDR3 sequences listed, 17% were seen once. The sequencing sample was made of blood. Every receptor here comes from a woman aged 18-35 years with Graves' ophthalmopathy.

This clonotype was seen a handful of times. The V gene is TRBV27, the J gene TRBJ2-1, with 10 bases lining up with TRBD1. The CDR3 runs to 14 residues. V was pared by 8 bases and J by 2 bases, with 3 bases of the junction left unmatched. Germline V gene sequence: CDR1 MNHEY, CDR2 SMNVEV (reference sequence). The chain's CDR3 is CASRDRGTYNEQFF. The CDR3 nucleotides read TGTGCCAGCCGGGACAGGGGTACCTACAATGAGCAGTTCTTC.

Only a few counts were recorded for this clonotype. The V gene is TRBV30, the J gene TRBJ2-6; 9 bases fit TRBD1. This CDR3 region has 18 residues. Germline CDR1 is GTSNPN and CDR2 is SVGIG (reference sequence). The junction had 12 bases not matched to a gene; V was cut back by 4 bases and J by 2 bases. CDR3 loop: CAWKRRDRATAGANVLTF. CDR3 DNA sequence: TGTGCCTGGAAACGACGGGACAGGGCCACGGCTGGGGCCAACGTCCTGACTTTC.

In its sample, this clonotype was seen a few times. The chain combines TRBV19 with TRBJ1-5, with 7 bases that match TRBD1. With 6 bases clipped from V and 6 bases from J, the junction kept 8 bases outside the gene matches. Germline CDR1 LNHDA, CDR2 SQIVND (reference sequence). The CDR3 is 14 residues long. CDR3 loop: CASSTTGEGQPQHF. For the CDR3, the DNA is TGTGCCAGTAGCACCACAGGGGAGGGTCAGCCCCAGCATTTT.

This clonotype was seen a few times. The genes are TRBV5-4 and TRBJ2-7; 7 bases align to TRBD2. The V gene end was trimmed by 4 bases and the J gene end by 5 bases; junction bases not matched to a gene: 9. CDR1 is SGHNT, CDR2 YYREEE, per germline (reference sequence). The CDR3 length is 14 residues. CDR3 protein: CASSIRGGINEQYF. In DNA, the CDR3 is TGTGCCAGCAGCATTCGGGGAGGGATCAACGAGCAGTACTTC.

V gene TRBV19 combines with J gene TRBJ1-2; 7 bases align to TRBD1. This CDR3 region has 13 residues. Germline V gene data show CDR1 as LNHDA and CDR2 as SQIVND (reference sequence). V shed 7 bases, J shed 5 bases, and the junction held 7 bases outside the gene matches. CDR3 residues: CASKRGRNYGYTF. The CDR3 DNA reads TGTGCCAGTAAGAGGGGGCGGAATTATGGCTACACCTTC.

V usage is TRBV4-2 and J usage is TRBJ2-5; D might be TRBD1 (7 bases). The CDR3 has 14 residues. Germline V gives CDR1 LGHNA, CDR2 YNFKEQ. With 2 bases removed from V and 4 bases from J, the gap between germline ends came to 11 bases. The CDR3 spells CASSQHRGGETQYF. As DNA, the CDR3 is TGTGCCAGCAGCCAACACAGGGGAGGAGAGACCCAGTACTTC.

In this sample, this clonotype turned up a few times. The CDR3 DNA follows: TGTGCCAGTAGTATCGTAGCGGGAGGTCGAACCTACAATGAGCAGTTCTTC. It is translated as CASSIVAGGRTYNEQFF. The J gene is TRBJ2-1, the V gene TRBV19; 10 nucleotides match TRBD2. The CDR3 runs to 17 residues. Unmatched junction bases numbered 7, after V lost 3 bases and J lost 2 bases. The germline CDR1 and CDR2 sequences are LNHDA and SQIVND (reference sequence).

This clonotype was seen only a few times. The chain combines TRBV6-2 or TRBV6-3 with TRBJ2-3; TRBD2 matches 11 bases. The J segment lost 4 bases and the V segment lost 6 bases, leaving 9 bases of the junction unmatched. Per germline, CDR1 MNHEY and CDR2 SVGEGT. The CDR3 runs to 16 residues. The CDR3 bases are TGTGCCAGCAGGACACTAGCGGGAGCCCGCCCAGATACGCAGTATTTT. The encoded protein is CASRTLAGARPDTQYF.

In its sample, this clonotype was seen many times. This chain joins TRBV30 and TRBJ2-5; D is possibly TRBD1 (6 bases). The CDR3 length is 15 residues. Germline V gene data show CDR1 as GTSNPN and CDR2 as SVGIG (reference sequence). With 2 bases removed from V and 3 bases from J, the gap between germline ends came to 16 bases. This CDR3 is CAWSSFTSGEETQYF. The DNA of the CDR3 is TGTGCCTGGAGTTCCTTTACCTCAGGGGAAGAGACCCAGTACTTC.

As DNA, the CDR3 is TGTGCCAGCAGTGAGGCGGGCCCGGGACAGGGTGAAGCTTTCTTT. Protein product: CASSEAGPGQGEAFF. V usage is TRBV2 and J usage is TRBJ1-1; TRBD1 matches 9 bases. This CDR3 contains 15 residues. J lost 7 bases, V lost 3 bases, and 9 bases had no gene match. CDR1 is SNHLY, CDR2 FYNNEI, per germline.

This clonotype was observed at least ten times. This sequence joins TRBV27 and TRBJ2-1; perhaps TRBD2 as D (5 bases). V lost 6 bases, J lost 7 bases, and 16 bases lay in between. Germline V gives CDR1 MNHEY, CDR2 SMNVEV (reference sequence). The CDR3 length is 14 residues. CDR3 sequence: CASSPGLGWNEQFF. Here the CDR3 DNA reads TGTGCCAGCAGCCCCGGACTCGGTTGGAATGAGCAGTTCTTC.

This chain connects TRBV29-1 to TRBJ1-1, with 8 bases identical to TRBD1. With 3 bases clipped from V and 4 bases from J, the junction kept 4 bases outside the gene matches. Germline values: CDR1 SQVTM, CDR2 ANQGSEA. The CDR3 totals 13 residues. CDR3 nucleotides: TGCAGCGTTGAGACAGGGGTTCTCACTGAAGCTTTCTTT. Protein sequence: CSVETGVLTEAFF.

Note on this clonotype: This sequence may be a read error, since a much larger clone differs from it by one base. This chain links TRBV7-8 with TRBJ1-2; the match to TRBD1 covers 10 bases. The CDR3 sequence is 17 residues long. Germline V gene lookup returns CDR1 SGHVS and CDR2 FQNEAQ. Trimming cost V 4 bases and J 7 bases; bases outside gene matches: 15. Here the CDR3 DNA reads TGTGCCAGCAGCTCCATCGGGACAGGGGACCACGGGAGTGGCTACACCTTC. Its translation: CASSSIGTGDHGSGYTF.

Remarks on this clonotype: A read error may explain this, as a much larger clone is one base away. The chain employs TRBV7-2 and TRBJ2-5; 9 positions match TRBD2. Germline V gene lookup returns CDR1 SGHTA and CDR2 FQGNSA. V shed 5 bases and J 5 bases; nucleotides not matched to a gene: 12. The CDR3 has 16 residues. The DNA for the CDR3 is TGTGCCAGCAGCCCCGCGGCGGGGGGGAGGTGGGAGACCCAGTACTTC. Its protein product is CASSPAAGGRWETQYF.

The V call is TRBV18, the J call TRBJ1-3; no clear D gene. Germline values: CDR1 KGHSH, CDR2 LQKENI. The CDR3 runs to 16 residues. V lost 1 base, J lost 0 bases, and 10 bases lay in between. In nucleotides, the CDR3 is TGTGCCAGCTCACCACGTGAAGATCACTCTGGAAACACCATATATTTT. It translates to CASSPREDHSGNTIYF.

V is TRBV29-1 and J is TRBJ1-1; D perhaps matches TRBD1 (5 bases). The germline V gene encodes CDR1 SQVTM and CDR2 ANQGSEA. V lost 3 bases to trimming and J lost 4 bases, with 12 bases between them. The CDR3 sequence is 13 residues long. In DNA form, the CDR3 reads TGCAGCGTTGATCGCTTGCAGGGCACTGAAGCTTTCTTT. Its protein product is CSVDRLQGTEAFF.

This clonotype showed up just a few times. The V call is TRBV28, the J call TRBJ1-4; the D is unclear. V was cut by 6 bases and J by 3 bases, with 8 bases left in between. Looked up from germline, CDR1 is MDHEN and CDR2 is SYDVKM. The CDR3 runs 13 residues. CDR3 protein: CASRGPSNEKLFF. Here the CDR3 DNA reads TGTGCCAGCAGAGGTCCCTCTAATGAAAAACTGTTTTTT.

The sample holds many counts of this clonotype. This sequence joins TRBV5-1 and TRBJ2-1, with D unresolved. V was pared by 0 bases and J by 5 bases, with 9 bases between. The CDR3 is made up of 14 amino acids. The V gene's germline CDR1 is SGHRS and CDR2 YFSETQ. The CDR3 here is CASSLGQTNNEQFF. The CDR3 DNA sequence: TGCGCCAGCAGCTTGGGGCAGACCAACAATGAGCAGTTCTTC.

This clonotype was seen many times. The V gene is TRBV28, the J gene TRBJ1-5; D gene unclear. The CDR3 is made up of 12 amino acids. Trimming shortened V by 7 bases and J by 0 bases, and 4 bases separated the two germline ends. Germline assignment: CDR1 MDHEN and CDR2 SYDVKM. The CDR3 loop is CASKLSNQPQHF. CDR3 nucleotide sequence: TGTGCCAGCAAACTTAGCAATCAGCCCCAGCATTTT.

In its sample, this clonotype was seen many times. The chain combines TRBV11-3 with TRBJ1-1; D might be TRBD1 (5 bases). This CDR3 is built from 16 residues. Between the trimmed V and J ends, which lost 0 bases and 11 bases, there was a span of 22 bases. Germline V CDR1 and CDR2: SGHNT, YENEEA. Here the CDR3 reads CASSLEGPGIGRYAFF. The DNA for the CDR3 is TGTGCCAGCAGCTTAGAGGGGCCGGGAATTGGGCGTTATGCTTTCTTT.

The chain has TRBV28 and TRBJ2-5; D is possibly TRBD1 (8 bases). CDR1 is MDHEN, CDR2 SYDVKM, per germline. Trimming pared 6 bases from V and 5 bases from J, leaving 16 bases between. This CDR3 spans 14 amino acids. CDR3 nucleotides: TGTGCCAGCAGGTCTACAGGGGGGGGGGAGACCCAGTACTTC. Translation: CASRSTGGGETQYF.

The chain uses TRBV3-1 and TRBJ1-5, with TRBD1 matching 7 bases. Germline V gene sequence: CDR1 LGHDT, CDR2 YNNKEL (reference sequence). The CDR3 totals 15 residues. V lost 2 bases, J lost 5 bases, and 6 bases stayed unmatched. CDR3 nucleotide sequence: TGTGCCAGCAGCCAAACGACAGGGAGGGATCAGCCCCAGCATTTT. This encodes CASSQTTGRDQPQHF.

This clonotype was seen at least ten times. The chain combines TRBV27 with TRBJ1-1; D not certain. V was cut by 5 bases and J by 0 bases, with 10 bases left in between. CDR1 and CDR2 from the germline V gene are MNHEY and SMNVEV (reference sequence). The CDR3 consists of 14 residues. In nucleotides, the CDR3 is TGTGCCAGCAGTGGGGAGGACCTGAACACTGAAGCTTTCTTT. Translation gives CASSGEDLNTEAFF.

This clonotype was picked up many times. One end of the junction does not line up with germline, which may come from a read error. The chain has TRBV27 and TRBJ1-1, with TRBD1 matching over 9 bases. CDR1 is MNHEY and CDR2 is SMNVEV in the germline V gene (reference sequence). This CDR3 spans 17 amino acids. The CDR3 region has the DNA TGTGCCAGCAGTGCTATTTACAGGGGGCGTATGAAAACTGAAGCTTTCTTT. Its protein is CASSAIYRGRMKTEAFF.

This rearrangement joins TRBV28 to TRBJ1-2; 8 bases line up with TRBD1. J was trimmed by 5 bases and V by 4 bases; bases with no gene match: 6. The CDR3 runs to 14 residues. Germline V gives CDR1 MDHEN, CDR2 SYDVKM. The CDR3 reads CASSSGTGPYGYTF. The CDR3 DNA reads TGTGCCAGCAGTTCCGGGACAGGTCCATATGGCTACACCTTC.

In this sample, this clonotype turned up many times. The CDR3 nucleotides read TGTGCCAGCAGTGCGAGCGGCTCCGGGGCCCAGTACTTC. Translated: CASSASGSGAQYF. The chain employs TRBV28 and TRBJ2-5, with D perhaps matching TRBD2 (5 bases). The CDR3 consists of 13 residues. The germline V gene has CDR1 MDHEN and CDR2 SYDVKM. The ends were cut back, 5 bases at V and 9 bases at J, with 16 bases in the middle.